These T cell receptor beta chains were read from a single sample in a study of OX40 agonist ivuxolimab in advanced cancers. Sequencing was performed with immunoSEQ multiplex PCR; in TCRdb, only in-frame clones are kept and a portion is missing. The repertoire has 40,000 to 50,000 clones, about four fifths of them found once; the top ten carry roughly a tenth. This material consisted of CD4+ or CD8+ T cells sorted from blood, taken in a trial of the OX40 agonist ivuxolimab. All receptors derive from an adult with an advanced solid tumor such as melanoma, head and neck, liver or kidney cancer. CDR3s leave out the opening cysteine and the closing phenylalanine or tryptophan. Each record gives: CDR3 protein, CDR3 length, J gene, D gene, V gene. The D gene is left open where the match is weak.

ASRTYTDTQY,10,TRBJ2-3,NA,TRBV28
ASSTRTPRGYEQY,13,TRBJ2-7,NA,TRBV21-1
SVAGVATEAF,10,TRBJ1-1,NA,TRBV29-1
ASSPRFLSVSSGANVLT,17,TRBJ2-6,NA,TRBV19
ASSLGTGSTDTQY,13,TRBJ2-3,TRBD1,TRBV7-9
ASSLSGTSGYEQY,13,TRBJ2-7,TRBD2,TRBV28
ASSLTEGASGYT,12,TRBJ1-2,TRBD1,TRBV5-1
ASSSLGTSSYEQY,13,TRBJ2-7,TRBD2,TRBV6-5
ASSLSGRTDTQY,12,TRBJ2-3,NA,TRBV5-4
ASRGEETQY,9,TRBJ2-5,NA,TRBV7-8
ASSQSWTGGAYEQY,14,TRBJ2-7,TRBD1,TRBV4-1
ASSFRTGGLQETQY,14,TRBJ2-5,TRBD1,TRBV5-6
ATAGEKANEQF,11,TRBJ2-1,NA,TRBV19
ASSLGGASTGELF,13,TRBJ2-2,NA,TRBV7-7
ASSSAWGGSYEQY,13,TRBJ2-7,TRBD2,TRBV27
SVARTALNTEAF,12,TRBJ1-1,NA,TRBV29-1
ASSQGRESTGELF,13,TRBJ2-2,NA,TRBV4-3
ASSLTGNTEAF,11,TRBJ1-1,NA,TRBV6-6
ASSQDPSGRPRHEQY,15,TRBJ2-7,TRBD2,TRBV4-2
ASSVGRDVNGYT,12,TRBJ1-2,NA,TRBV10-2
AWKTGTANTEAF,12,TRBJ1-1,NA,TRBV30
ASSIGYGSKNIQY,13,TRBJ2-4,NA,TRBV19